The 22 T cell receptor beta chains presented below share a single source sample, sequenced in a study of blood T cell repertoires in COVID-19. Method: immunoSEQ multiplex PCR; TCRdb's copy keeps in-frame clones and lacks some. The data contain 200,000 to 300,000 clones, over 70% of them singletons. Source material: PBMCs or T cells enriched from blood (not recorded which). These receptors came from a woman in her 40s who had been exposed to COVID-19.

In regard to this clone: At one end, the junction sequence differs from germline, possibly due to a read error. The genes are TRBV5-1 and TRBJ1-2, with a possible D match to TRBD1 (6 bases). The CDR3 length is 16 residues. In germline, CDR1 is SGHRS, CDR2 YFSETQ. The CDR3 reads CASSLVPSQGSNGYTF. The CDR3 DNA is TGTGCCAGCAGCTTGGTACCCTCACAGGGATCCAATGGCTACACCTTC.

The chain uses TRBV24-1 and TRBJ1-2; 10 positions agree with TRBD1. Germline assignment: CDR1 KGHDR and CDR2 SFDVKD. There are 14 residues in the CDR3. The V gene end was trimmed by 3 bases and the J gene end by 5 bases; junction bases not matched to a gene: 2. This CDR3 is CATSDEGQGYGYTF. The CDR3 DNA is TGTGCCACCAGTGATGAGGGACAGGGGTATGGCTACACCTTC.

The CDR3 nucleotides read TGTGCCAGCAGCTTGTGGACTTCCTTTTACAATGAGCAGTTCTTC. It encodes CASSLWTSFYNEQFF. The chain has TRBV5-4 and TRBJ2-1; weak D call: TRBD2 (5 bases). CDR3 length: 15 residues. Per germline, CDR1 SGHNT and CDR2 YYREEE (reference sequence). V was pared by 1 base and J by 4 bases, with 12 bases between.

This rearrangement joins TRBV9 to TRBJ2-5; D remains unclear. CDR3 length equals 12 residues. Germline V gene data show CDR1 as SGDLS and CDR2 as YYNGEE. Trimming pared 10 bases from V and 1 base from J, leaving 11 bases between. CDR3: CAATGFQETQYF. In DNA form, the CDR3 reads TGTGCCGCAACGGGTTTCCAAGAGACCCAGTACTTC.

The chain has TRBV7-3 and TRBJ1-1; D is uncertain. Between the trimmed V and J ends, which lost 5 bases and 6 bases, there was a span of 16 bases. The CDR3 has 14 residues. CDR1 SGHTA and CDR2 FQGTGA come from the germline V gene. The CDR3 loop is CASSPSTFTSEAFF. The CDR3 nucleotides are TGTGCCAGCAGCCCAAGCACGTTCACCTCTGAAGCTTTCTTT.

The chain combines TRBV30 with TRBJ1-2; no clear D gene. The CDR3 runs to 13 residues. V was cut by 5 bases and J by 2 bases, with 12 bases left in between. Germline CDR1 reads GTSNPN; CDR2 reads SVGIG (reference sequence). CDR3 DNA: TGTGCCTGGGCCCTGCACGGGAACTATGGCTACACCTTC. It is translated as CAWALHGNYGYTF. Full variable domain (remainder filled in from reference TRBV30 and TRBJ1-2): SQTIHQWPATLVQPVGSPLSLECTVEGTSNPNLYWYRQAAGRGLQLLFYSVGIGQISSEVPQNLSASRPQDRQFILSSKKLLLSDSGFYLCAWALHGNYGYTFGSGTRLTVV.

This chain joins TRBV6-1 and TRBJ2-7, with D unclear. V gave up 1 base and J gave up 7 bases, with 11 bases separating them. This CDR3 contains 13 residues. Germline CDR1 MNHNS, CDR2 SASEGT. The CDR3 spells CASSEGPSWEQYV. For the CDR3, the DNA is TGTGCCAGCAGTGAAGGGCCCTCGTGGGAGCAGTACGTC.

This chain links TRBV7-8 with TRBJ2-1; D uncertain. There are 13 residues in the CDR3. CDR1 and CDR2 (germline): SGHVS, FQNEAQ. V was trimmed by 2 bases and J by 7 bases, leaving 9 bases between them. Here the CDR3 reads CASSLPFSNEQFF. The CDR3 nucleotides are TGTGCCAGCAGCTTACCCTTTTCTAATGAGCAGTTCTTC.

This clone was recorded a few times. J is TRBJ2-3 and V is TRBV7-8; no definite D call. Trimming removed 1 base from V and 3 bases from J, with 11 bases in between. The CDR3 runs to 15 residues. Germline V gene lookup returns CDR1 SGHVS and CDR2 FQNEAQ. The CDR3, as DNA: TGTGCCAGCAGCTTAGTCCCAGTCTCGACAGATACGCAGTATTTT. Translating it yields CASSLVPVSTDTQYF.

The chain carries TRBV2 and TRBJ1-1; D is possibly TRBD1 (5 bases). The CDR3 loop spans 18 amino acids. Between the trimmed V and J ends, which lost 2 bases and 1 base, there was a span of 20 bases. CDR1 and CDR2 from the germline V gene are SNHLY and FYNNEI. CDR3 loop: CASSENDSLRRGNTEAFF. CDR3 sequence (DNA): TGTGCCAGCAGTGAAAATGACTCACTACGGAGGGGGAACACTGAAGCTTTCTTT.

For the CDR3, the DNA is TGTGCCAGCAGCCGGGGTGTGGGGACACTGGGCGGAGGCTACACCTTC. Encoded protein: CASSRGVGTLGGGYTF. The J gene is TRBJ1-2, the V gene TRBV5-6; D is possibly TRBD1 (6 bases). V lost 4 bases to trimming and J lost 8 bases, with 24 bases between them. The CDR3 loop spans 16 amino acids. In germline, CDR1 is SGHDT, CDR2 YYEEEE.

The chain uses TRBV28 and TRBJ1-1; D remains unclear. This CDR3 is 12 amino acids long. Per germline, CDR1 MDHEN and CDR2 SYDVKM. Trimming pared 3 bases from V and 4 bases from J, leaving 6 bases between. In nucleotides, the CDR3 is TGTGCCAGCAGTTTGCCGCGCACTGAAGCTTTCTTT. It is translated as CASSLPRTEAFF.

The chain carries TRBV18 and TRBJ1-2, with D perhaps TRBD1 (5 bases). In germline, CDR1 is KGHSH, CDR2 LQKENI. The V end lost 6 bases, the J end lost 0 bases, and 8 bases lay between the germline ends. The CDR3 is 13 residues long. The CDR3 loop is CASSADTNYGYTF. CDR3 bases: TGTGCCAGCTCGGCGGACACTAACTATGGCTACACCTTC.

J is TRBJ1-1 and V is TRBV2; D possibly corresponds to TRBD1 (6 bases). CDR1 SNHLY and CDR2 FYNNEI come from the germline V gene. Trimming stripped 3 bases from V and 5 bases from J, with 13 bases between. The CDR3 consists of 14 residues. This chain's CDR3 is CASSEYGRGTEAFF. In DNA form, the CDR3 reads TGTGCCAGCAGTGAGTACGGGAGGGGGACTGAAGCTTTCTTT.

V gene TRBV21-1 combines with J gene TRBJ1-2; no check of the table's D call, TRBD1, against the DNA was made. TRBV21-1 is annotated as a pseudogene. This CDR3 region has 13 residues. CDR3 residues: CASSKTVNYGYTF. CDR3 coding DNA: TGTGCCAGCAGCAAAACAGTAAACTATGGCTACACCTTC.

This chain's CDR3 is CASSLGDRTGRTEAFF. The CDR3 DNA is TGTGCCAGCAGCTTAGGTGACCGAACAGGGAGAACTGAAGCTTTCTTT. The rearrangement uses TRBV7-2 and TRBJ1-1, with D tentatively TRBD1 (6 bases). Germline CDR1 and CDR2: SGHTA and FQGNSA. With 1 base removed from V and 5 bases from J, the gap between germline ends came to 17 bases. The CDR3 spans 16 residues.

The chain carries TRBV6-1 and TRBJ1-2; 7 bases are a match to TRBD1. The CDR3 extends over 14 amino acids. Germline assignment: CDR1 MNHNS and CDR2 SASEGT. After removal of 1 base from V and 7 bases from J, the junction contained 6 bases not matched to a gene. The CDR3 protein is CASSEVPGGRGYTF. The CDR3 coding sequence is TGTGCCAGCAGTGAAGTCCCAGGGGGACGTGGCTACACCTTC.

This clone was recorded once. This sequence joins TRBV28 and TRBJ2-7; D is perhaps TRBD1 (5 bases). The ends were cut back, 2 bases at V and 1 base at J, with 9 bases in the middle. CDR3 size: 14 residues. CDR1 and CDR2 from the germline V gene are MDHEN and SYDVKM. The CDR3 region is CASSLVGLSYEQYF. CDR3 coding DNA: TGTGCCAGCAGTTTAGTGGGGCTTTCCTACGAGCAGTACTTC. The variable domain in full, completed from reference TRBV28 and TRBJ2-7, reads DVKVTQSSRYLVKRTGEKVFLECVQDMDHENMFWYRQDPGLGLRLIYFSYDVKMKEKGDIPEGYSVSREKKERFSLILESASTNQTSMYLCASSLVGLSYEQYFGPGTRLTVT.

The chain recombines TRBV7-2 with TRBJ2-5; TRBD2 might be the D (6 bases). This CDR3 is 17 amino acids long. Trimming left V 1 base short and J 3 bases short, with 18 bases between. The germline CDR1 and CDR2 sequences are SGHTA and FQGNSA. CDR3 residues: CASSLEEVKGGEETQYF. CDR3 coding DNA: TGTGCCAGCAGCTTAGAAGAAGTTAAGGGCGGGGAAGAGACCCAGTACTTC.

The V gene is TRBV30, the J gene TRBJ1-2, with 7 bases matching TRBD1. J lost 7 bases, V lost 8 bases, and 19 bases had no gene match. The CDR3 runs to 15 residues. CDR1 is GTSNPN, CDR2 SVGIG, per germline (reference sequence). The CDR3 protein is CALAAPPQGGIGYTF. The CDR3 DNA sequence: TGTGCCCTCGCCGCCCCCCCGCAGGGGGGCATTGGCTACACCTTC.

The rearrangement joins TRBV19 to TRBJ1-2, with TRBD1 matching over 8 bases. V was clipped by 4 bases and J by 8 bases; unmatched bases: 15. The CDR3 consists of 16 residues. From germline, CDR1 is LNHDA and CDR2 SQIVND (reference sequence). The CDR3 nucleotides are TGTGCCAGTAGTACGGACAGGGCTATAAGTTCCGGCGGCTACACCTTC. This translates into CASSTDRAISSGGYTF.

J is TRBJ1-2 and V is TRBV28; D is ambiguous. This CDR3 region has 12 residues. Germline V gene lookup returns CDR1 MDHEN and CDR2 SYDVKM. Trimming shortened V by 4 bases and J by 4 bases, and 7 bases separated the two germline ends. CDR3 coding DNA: TGTGCCAGCAGTTCAGGTACCTATGGCTACACCTTC. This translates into CASSSGTYGYTF.